The rows below give T cell receptor beta chains drawn from one sample of a study of T cell changes during pregnancy in multiple sclerosis. The repertoire was sequenced with immunoSEQ multiplex PCR; TCRdb's copy has only in-frame clones and lacks some. There are tens of thousands of clones in the sample; about 90% occur only once, and around 0.66% lies in the top ten. The specimen comprised CD4+ T cells from peripheral blood mononuclear cells, sampled in the second trimester of pregnancy. The source is a female donor in good health, enrolled as a control in a pregnancy study. Both conserved end residues are part of each CDR3. D genes are given only for firm matches. Only part of the rows carry a size: once, few, many, or a class if the clone is expanded.

j_call | v_call | clone_size | d_call | cdr3_aa | cdr3_nt
TRBJ1-1 | TRBV11-2 | few | NA | CASSFGEYTEAFF | TGTGCCAGCAGCTTTGGAGAGTACACTGAAGCTTTCTTT
TRBJ2-1 | TRBV27 | NA | TRBD2 | CASRGGPYNEQFF | TGTGCCAGCAGGGGAGGGCCCTACAATGAGCAGTTCTTC
TRBJ1-5 | TRBV5-8 | once | TRBD1 | CASSSGTGIRNQPQHF | TGTGCCAGCAGCTCCGGGACAGGGATCCGCAATCAGCCCCAGCATTTT
TRBJ2-3 | TRBV18 | NA | TRBD2 | CASSFLAGTTDTQYF | TGTGCCAGCTCATTTCTAGCGGGGACAACAGATACGCAGTATTTT
TRBJ1-1 | TRBV14 | NA | TRBD1 | CASSPRQGKVNTEAFF | TGTGCCAGCAGCCCTCGACAGGGAAAGGTGAACACTGAAGCTTTCTTT
TRBJ1-6 | TRBV30 | NA | TRBD1 | CAWSLAGGTGNSPLHF | TGTGCCTGGAGCCTAGCGGGAGGGACAGGTAATTCACCCCTCCACTTT
TRBJ2-3 | TRBV5-1 | NA | NA | CASSLLAPSTDTQYF | TGCGCCAGCAGCTTGTTGGCTCCTAGCACAGATACGCAGTATTTT
TRBJ2-7 | TRBV10-3 | NA | TRBD1 | CAIRGDRDSYEQYF | TGTGCCATCAGGGGAGACAGGGACTCCTACGAGCAGTACTTC
TRBJ2-3 | TRBV5-1 | NA | TRBD2 | CASSWTSAGTDTQYF | TGCGCCAGCAGCTGGACTAGCGCCGGGACAGATACGCAGTATTTT
TRBJ2-5 | TRBV28 | NA | TRBD1 | CASSARGTGGETQYF | TGTGCCAGCAGTGCCCGTGGGACAGGTGGAGAGACCCAGTACTTC
TRBJ1-4 | TRBV27 | NA | NA | CASSSLRGEKLFF | TGTGCCAGCAGTTCCCTGAGAGGCGAAAAACTGTTTTTT
TRBJ1-1 | TRBV7-2 | NA | NA | CASSFLVRNTEAFF | TGTGCCAGCAGCTTTTTGGTCAGGAACACTGAAGCTTTCTTT
TRBJ2-3 | TRBV14 | NA | TRBD2 | CASSELPAGGLTDTQYF | TGTGCCAGCAGTGAGTTACCAGCGGGGGGCCTAACAGATACGCAGTATTTT
TRBJ1-6 | TRBV5-4 | NA | NA | CASSSGQQSSYNSPLHF | TGTGCCAGCAGCTCCGGACAGCAGAGCTCCTATAATTCACCCCTCCACTTT
TRBJ1-1 | TRBV7-2 | once | TRBD1 | CASRPTPTGLTEAFF | TGTGCCAGCAGACCCACCCCGACAGGGTTAACTGAAGCTTTCTTT
TRBJ1-5 | TRBV7-2 | NA | TRBD1 | CASSPGTALYQPQHF | TGTGCCAGCAGCCCAGGGACAGCCCTTTATCAGCCCCAGCATTTT
TRBJ2-1 | TRBV19 | NA | NA | CASSLGQTYNEQFF | TGTGCCAGTAGTCTCGGACAGACATACAATGAGCAGTTCTTC
TRBJ1-6 | TRBV28 | NA | NA | CASLIGTNSPLHF | TGTGCCAGCCTTATAGGGACAAATTCACCCCTCCACTTT
TRBJ2-7 | TRBV5-1 | NA | NA | CASSPFFGGTYEQYF | TGCGCCAGCAGCCCTTTTTTTGGGGGGACCTACGAGCAGTACTTC
TRBJ1-5 | TRBV2 | few | NA | CARGHGGANQPQHF | TGTGCCAGGGGGCATGGAGGGGCCAATCAGCCCCAGCATTTT
TRBJ2-7 | TRBV5-4 | NA | TRBD2 | CASSFGGGYYYEQYF | TGTGCCAGCAGCTTCGGGGGAGGGTACTACTACGAGCAGTACTTC
TRBJ1-2 | TRBV9 | NA | TRBD1 | CASSPGQGDYGYTF | TGTGCCAGCAGCCCCGGACAGGGCGACTATGGCTACACCTTC
TRBJ2-7 | TRBV5-4 | once | TRBD2 | CASSLRIAGLNEQYF | TGTGCCAGCAGCTTGCGGATAGCGGGGTTGAACGAGCAGTACTTC
TRBJ1-2 | TRBV6-5 | NA | TRBD1 | CASSSRGGTGAYGYTF | TGTGCCAGCAGTTCCAGAGGCGGGACAGGTGCCTATGGCTACACCTTC
TRBJ1-6 | TRBV5-1 | NA | NA | CASSLNSFRDSPLHF | TGCGCCAGCAGCTTGAATTCGTTTCGCGATTCACCCCTCCACTTT
TRBJ2-6 | TRBV6-5 | NA | NA | CASRYSGANVLTF | TGTGCCAGCAGGTACTCTGGGGCCAACGTCCTGACTTTC
TRBJ1-6 | TRBV11-2 | NA | NA | CASSLVKGYNSPLHF | TGTGCCAGCAGCTTAGTTAAGGGGTATAATTCACCCCTCCACTTT